The sequence of this TCR beta chain was determined in a study of early T cells in non-severe SARS-CoV-2 infection. Study-level information: Sequenced bulk RNA came from whole blood that was unsorted, and chains were unpaired.

Molecules of cDNA were individually given unique molecular identifiers that were attached to them. One entry per CDR3 protein results from TCRdb running MiXCR on the 5' RACE reads. The sample comprises 35,000 to 50,000 distinct CDR3 sequences, around 6.1% of which are singletons, and under 15% rests with the top ten. Findings and caveats of the study: Missing private and CD4 specificities, VDJdb matching favored anti-spike CD8 responses.

For this clonotype: Its matching antigen is unknown.

This CDR3 contains 12 residues. The sequenced sample was whole blood. The rearrangement links TRBV21-1 to TRBJ2-7; the D segment call TRBD1 is taken from the table without a DNA check. TRBV21-1 is listed as a pseudogene. The TCR was taken from an adult who was a healthcare worker with PCR-confirmed SARS-CoV-2 infection or an uninfected control (not recorded which). The CDR3 sequence is CASSTDRGQQYF. In DNA form, the CDR3 reads TGTGCCAGCAGCACAGACAGGGGACAGCAGTACTTC.